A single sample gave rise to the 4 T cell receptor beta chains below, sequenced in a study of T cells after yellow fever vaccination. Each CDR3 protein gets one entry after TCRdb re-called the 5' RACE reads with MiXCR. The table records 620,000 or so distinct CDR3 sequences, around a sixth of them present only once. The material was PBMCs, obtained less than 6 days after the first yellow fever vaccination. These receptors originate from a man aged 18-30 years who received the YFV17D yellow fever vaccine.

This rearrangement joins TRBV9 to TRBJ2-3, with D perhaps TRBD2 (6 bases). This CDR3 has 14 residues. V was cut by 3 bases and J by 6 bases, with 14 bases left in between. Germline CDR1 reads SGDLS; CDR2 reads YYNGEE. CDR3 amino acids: CASSGGTLKDTQYF. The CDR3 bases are TGTGCCAGCAGCGGCGGGACTCTGAAGGATACGCAGTATTTT. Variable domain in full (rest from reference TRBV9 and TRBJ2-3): DSGVTQTPKHLITATGQRVTLRCSPRSGDLSVYWYQQSLDQGLQFLIQYYNGEERAKGNILERFSAQQFPDLHSELNLSSLELGDSALYFCASSGGTLKDTQYFGPGTRLTVL.

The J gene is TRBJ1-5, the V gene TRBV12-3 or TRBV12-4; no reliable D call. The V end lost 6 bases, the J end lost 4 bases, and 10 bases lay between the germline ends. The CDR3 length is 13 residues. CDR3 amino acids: CASSWTKNQPQHF. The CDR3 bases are TGTGCCAGCAGCTGGACCAAGAATCAGCCCCAGCATTTT.

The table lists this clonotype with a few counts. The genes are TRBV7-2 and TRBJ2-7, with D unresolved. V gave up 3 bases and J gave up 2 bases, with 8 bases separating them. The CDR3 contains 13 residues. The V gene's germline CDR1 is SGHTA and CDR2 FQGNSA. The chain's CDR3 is CASSLSQPYEQYF. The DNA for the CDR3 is TGTGCCAGCAGCTTGTCACAGCCCTACGAGCAGTACTTC.

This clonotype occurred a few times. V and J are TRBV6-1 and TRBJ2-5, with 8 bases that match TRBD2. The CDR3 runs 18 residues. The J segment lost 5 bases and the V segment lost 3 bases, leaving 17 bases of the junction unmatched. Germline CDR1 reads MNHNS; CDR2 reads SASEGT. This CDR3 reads CASSDRPGTRAILETQYF. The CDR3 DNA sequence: TGTGCCAGCAGTGATCGCCCCGGGACTAGGGCAATCCTGGAGACCCAGTACTTC.